The rows below give T cell receptor beta chains drawn from one sample of a study of cytomegalovirus exposure and HLA in healthy donors. TCRdb's table, derived via immunoSEQ multiplex PCR, lists solely in-frame clones and lacks some. Among some 200,000 clones, around 76% were seen once, and the ten largest hold 0.6% to 0.65%. The material sequenced was PBMCs. The receptors were gathered from a man aged 18 to 29 in good health and CMV-seronegative. Each CDR3 is given with its conserved first and last residue. A D gene is named only where the DNA matches it firmly. A clone size is listed for some rows: how often the clone was seen (once, few, many), or a class if it is expanded.

TRBV4-2	.	.	TRBJ2-7	CASSQGLPGSGYEQYF
TRBV6-5	.	TRBD1	TRBJ2-1	CASTGTGRFDEQFF
TRBV28	.	.	TRBJ1-5	CASSLGGGNNQPQHF
TRBV15	.	TRBD2	TRBJ2-1	CATSRGQRGNNEQFF
TRBV5-6	.	TRBD1	TRBJ1-5	CASSLAGRGEQPQHF
TRBV20-1	.	.	TRBJ1-1	CSGGRTEAFF
TRBV28	.	TRBD1	TRBJ1-5	CASSPPGQGRQPQHF
TRBV5-1	.	TRBD1	TRBJ1-1	CASSFGQGSEAFF
TRBV6-1	.	TRBD2	TRBJ2-3	CASHWTSGSTDTQYF
TRBV9	.	.	TRBJ2-6	CASSETLTGTGANVLTF
TRBV13	.	.	TRBJ2-6	CASSSSSGYGANVLTF
TRBV6-1	once	.	TRBJ2-3	CAGRRVGGRDTQYF
TRBV5-6	.	.	TRBJ2-2	CASSLYTRHTGELFF
TRBV28	.	.	TRBJ2-1	CASSITGSPNEQFF
TRBV5-1	.	.	TRBJ2-1	CASSFLGAPNEQFF
TRBV10-3	.	TRBD1	TRBJ1-1	CAISFRQGPNTEAFF
TRBV7-2	.	.	TRBJ1-2	CASSLGRKQSIVGYTF
TRBV28	.	.	TRBJ2-7	CASSTTGWEQYF
TRBV7-9	.	.	TRBJ2-6	CASSQTGSGANVLTF
TRBV7-9	.	TRBD1	TRBJ2-7	CASSLALTGDFEQYF
TRBV5-4	.	.	TRBJ1-2	CASRREGVGGYTF
TRBV7-3	.	.	TRBJ1-1	CASSQQDAGQAFF
TRBV10-3	.	.	TRBJ2-5	CAISVQETQYF
TRBV6-1	.	TRBD1	TRBJ1-4	CASILDRGNEKLFF
TRBV2	.	.	TRBJ2-6	CASTNTGANVLTF